Listed below are T cell receptor beta chains from one sample, sequenced in a study of Ad26.COV2.S vaccination and SARS-CoV-2 variants. Libraries were prepared by immunoSEQ multiplex PCR; TCRdb keeps only in-frame clonotypes and omits some of them. The table has around 450,000 clones, 80% to 90% seen once. The material was peripheral blood, obtained in a trial of Ad26.COV2.S vaccine versus placebo. The receptors come from a person aged 18-65 years who received the Ad26.COV2.S COVID-19 vaccine or a placebo. The CDR3 runs from the conserved cysteine through the conserved F or W. A D gene is named only where the DNA matches it firmly. Rows may omit the clone size; those that give it use once, few, many or a size class.

TRBV28	NA	TRBD1	TRBJ1-2	CASSYSGGSYGYTF	TGTGCCAGCAGTTACTCAGGGGGGTCTTATGGCTACACCTTC
TRBV5-4	NA	NA	TRBJ1-2	CASSSGIGGGNYGYTF	TGTGCCAGCAGCTCCGGTATCGGCGGGGGCAACTATGGCTACACCTTC
TRBV4-3	NA	NA	TRBJ2-6	CASSQAGFGSGANVLTF	TGCGCCAGCAGCCAAGCAGGGTTCGGATCTGGGGCCAACGTCCTGACTTTC
TRBV7-2	NA	NA	TRBJ2-2	CASSLALTPHTGELFF	TGTGCCAGCAGCTTAGCGTTAACGCCTCACACCGGGGAGCTGTTTTTT
TRBV3-1/TRBV3-2	NA	TRBD1	TRBJ1-1	CASSQGGKGTAAFF	TGTGCCAGCAGCCAAGGGGGTAAAGGGACAGCAGCTTTCTTT
TRBV3-1/TRBV3-2	NA	NA	TRBJ2-3	CASSRGSFTDTQYF	TGTGCCAGCAGCCGGGGGAGCTTCACAGATACGCAGTATTTT
TRBV27	NA	NA	TRBJ2-2	CASSLSPIYPTGELFF	TGTGCCAGCAGTTTATCGCCCATATATCCCACCGGGGAGCTGTTTTTT
TRBV7-2	NA	NA	TRBJ2-2	CASSYRRNTGELFF	TGTGCCAGCAGCTACCGACGAAACACCGGGGAGCTGTTTTTT
TRBV7-9	once	TRBD2	TRBJ2-3	CASTTLWASGIPAYSTDTQYF	TGTGCCAGCACCACCCTGTGGGCTAGCGGGATTCCCGCCTATAGCACAGATACGCAGTATTTT
TRBV24-1	NA	NA	TRBJ1-5	CATSDKRGAPSNQPQHF	TGTGCCACCAGTGATAAGAGGGGGGCGCCGAGCAATCAGCCCCAGCATTTT
TRBV5-1	NA	TRBD1	TRBJ1-2	CASSSIRGPATENYGYTF	TGCGCCAGCAGCTCTATCAGGGGGCCCGCAACCGAAAACTATGGCTACACCTTC
TRBV18	NA	NA	TRBJ1-1	CASSPPNRATTEAFF	TGTGCCAGCTCACCACCCAACAGGGCCACCACTGAAGCTTTCTTT
TRBV5-4	NA	TRBD1	TRBJ2-2	CASSSRTGGIGELFF	TGTGCCAGCAGCTCCCGGACAGGGGGGATCGGGGAGCTGTTTTTT
TRBV7-3	NA	NA	TRBJ2-1	CASSFGVGHEQFF	TGTGCCAGCAGCTTTGGTGTTGGACATGAGCAGTTCTTC
TRBV3-1/TRBV3-2	NA	TRBD1	TRBJ1-1	CASSHLGQGEAFF	TGTGCCAGCAGCCATTTAGGACAGGGTGAAGCTTTCTTT
TRBV19	once	NA	TRBJ1-4	CASMGEKLFF	TGTGCCAGTATGGGGGAAAAACTGTTTTTT
TRBV18	NA	NA	TRBJ1-6	CASSPPGHGNSPLHF	TGTGCCAGCTCACCACCGGGGCACGGGAATTCACCCCTCCACTTT
TRBV7-3	NA	NA	TRBJ2-1	CASRAPGQGDEQFF	TGTGCCAGCAGGGCCCCGGGCCAGGGCGATGAGCAGTTCTTC
TRBV19	once	TRBD2	TRBJ2-5	CASKTLAGETQYF	TGTGCCAGTAAAACTCTAGCGGGGGAGACCCAGTACTTC
TRBV10-3	once	TRBD1	TRBJ1-5	CAISELGQGNQPQHF	TGTGCCATCAGTGAGTTGGGACAGGGTAATCAGCCCCAGCATTTT
TRBV6-5	NA	NA	TRBJ1-2	CASRRTAVYGYTF	TGTGCCAGCAGGCGGACAGCCGTCTATGGCTACACCTTC
TRBV3-1/TRBV3-2	NA	NA	TRBJ1-4	CASSQDLTGVREKLFF	TGTGCCAGCAGCCAAGATCTTACGGGGGTTCGAGAAAAACTGTTTTTT
TRBV28	NA	NA	TRBJ2-4	CASSLGADNIQYF	TGTGCCAGCTCTTTAGGAGCTGATAACATTCAGTACTTC
TRBV27	NA	TRBD2	TRBJ2-3	CASSLRGPDKLAGRYF	TGTGCCAGCAGTTTACGGGGCCCCGACAAGCTAGCGGGACGGTATTTT
TRBV3-1/TRBV3-2	NA	NA	TRBJ1-2	CASSPRRGSGYTF	TGTGCCAGCAGCCCGAGGAGGGGCAGTGGCTACACCTTC
TRBV11-1	once	NA	TRBJ1-4	CASSLNARSREKLFF	TGTGCCAGCAGCTTAAATGCGAGGTCTCGGGAAAAACTGTTTTTT
TRBV4-3	NA	NA	TRBJ2-1	CASSQWGPPPVEQFF	TGCGCCAGCAGCCAATGGGGTCCTCCGCCCGTTGAGCAGTTCTTC
TRBV3-1/TRBV3-2	NA	NA	TRBJ2-2	CASSRGTVTGELFF	TGTGCCAGCAGCCGGGGGACTGTAACCGGGGAGCTGTTTTTT
TRBV2	NA	NA	TRBJ1-4	CASSVAEKLFF	TGTGCCAGCAGCGTCGCAGAAAAACTGTTTTTT
TRBV4-2	NA	NA	TRBJ1-2	CASSQDVIQSYYGYTF	TGTGCCAGCAGCCAAGATGTAATACAGTCCTACTATGGCTACACCTTC
TRBV2	few	NA	TRBJ1-2	CASTRTIGAPGYTF	TGTGCCAGCACTAGAACCATCGGGGCCCCTGGCTACACCTTC
TRBV18	NA	NA	TRBJ2-7	CASSPNYEQYF	TGTGCCAGCTCACCAAACTACGAGCAGTACTTC
TRBV27	NA	NA	TRBJ2-5	CASSPRTGGAETQYF	TGTGCCAGCAGTCCCCGCACAGGGGGGGCAGAGACCCAGTACTTC
TRBV7-8	NA	NA	TRBJ2-5	CASSLAGGGGNF	TGTGCCAGCAGCTTAGCGGGAGGTGGTGGGAACTTC
TRBV7-3	NA	NA	TRBJ2-5	CASSFYQETQYF	TGTGCCAGCAGCTTTTACCAAGAGACCCAGTACTTC
TRBV6-4	NA	TRBD1	TRBJ1-5	CASSVPGQGGSNQPQHF	TGTGCCAGCAGTGTCCCGGGACAGGGAGGGAGCAATCAGCCCCAGCATTTT
TRBV5-1	few	NA	TRBJ1-3	CASSFDGSGNTIYF	TGCGCCAGCAGCTTCGACGGCTCTGGAAACACCATATATTTT
TRBV10-1	NA	NA	TRBJ1-6	CASCLSSSYNSPLHF	TGCGCCAGCTGCCTAAGTAGCTCCTATAATTCACCCCTCCACTTT
TRBV2	NA	TRBD2	TRBJ2-2	CASSARGPGGGELFF	TGTGCCAGCAGTGCCCGCGGCCCGGGAGGCGGGGAGCTGTTTTTT
TRBV7-3	NA	NA	TRBJ2-2	CASSPDSNTGELFF	TGTGCCAGCAGCCCAGACTCGAACACCGGGGAGCTGTTTTTT
TRBV7-9	NA	TRBD1	TRBJ1-2	CASSRWTGKRERYGYTF	TGTGCCAGCAGCCGATGGACAGGGAAAAGAGAGCGGTATGGCTACACCTTC
TRBV4-1	NA	NA	TRBJ2-5	CASSQGPGGVETQYF	TGCGCCAGCAGCCAAGGTCCCGGGGGCGTAGAGACCCAGTACTTC
TRBV7-8	NA	TRBD1	TRBJ2-2	CASSSRGRKAGELFF	TGTGCCAGCAGTTCCAGGGGGCGGAAGGCCGGGGAGCTGTTTTTT
TRBV18	NA	TRBD1	TRBJ1-2	CASSGMRDREETNYGYTF	TGTGCCAGCTCAGGGATGCGGGACAGGGAAGAAACTAACTATGGCTACACCTTC
TRBV11-2	NA	TRBD1	TRBJ1-2	CASSYRGNGDNYGYTF	TGTGCCAGCAGCTACAGGGGTAACGGTGATAACTATGGCTACACCTTC
TRBV7-2	NA	NA	TRBJ1-1	CASALRGVDTEAFF	TGTGCCAGCGCACTCAGGGGAGTAGACACTGAAGCTTTCTTT
TRBV10-3	NA	NA	TRBJ2-7	CAISDGTQSYEQYF	TGTGCCATCAGTGACGGGACACAATCCTACGAGCAGTACTTC
TRBV19	NA	NA	TRBJ2-3	CASSIASRGSTDTQYF	TGTGCCAGTAGTATAGCGTCCAGGGGAAGCACAGATACGCAGTATTTT
TRBV7-9	few	NA	TRBJ1-2	CATSRPGHQIYGYTF	TGTGCCACCTCACGACCGGGACACCAGATCTATGGCTACACCTTC
TRBV28	NA	TRBD2	TRBJ2-7	CASSYKLGGSTNYEQYF	TGTGCCAGCAGCTATAAGCTGGGGGGGTCGACCAACTACGAGCAGTACTTC